Listed below are T cell receptor beta chains from one sample, sequenced in a study of cytomegalovirus exposure and HLA in healthy donors. Profiled with immunoSEQ multiplex PCR; TCRdb holds only in-frame clones, not every one. Found here are about 360,000 clones, about nine tenths of them singletons; the top ten hold under 0.9%. The sample consisted of PBMCs. These receptors were collected from a woman between 18 and 29 years old in good health and CMV-seronegative. CDR3s include the opening cysteine and the closing phenylalanine or tryptophan. The D gene is left open where the match is weak. Part of the rows lack a size; the others show once, few, many or a class for expanded clones.

j_call | d_call | cdr3_length | clone_size | v_call | cdr3_aa | cdr3_nt
TRBJ1-5 | . | 11 | . | TRBV2 | CASSAERSQHF | TGTGCCAGCTCGGCGGAGAGGTCCCAGCATTTT
TRBJ1-2 | . | 13 | few | TRBV28 | CASSVGEVDGYTF | TGTGCCAGCAGTGTAGGGGAGGTCGATGGCTACACCTTC
TRBJ2-5 | . | 14 | . | TRBV7-2 | CASSPPPVQETQYF | TGTGCCAGCAGCCCCCCGCCAGTCCAAGAGACCCAGTACTTC
TRBJ2-1 | TRBD2 | 15 | . | TRBV5-1 | CASSLRLAGAIGQFF | TGCGCCAGCAGCTTGAGGCTAGCGGGGGCGATAGGGCAGTTCTTC
TRBJ2-7 | . | 16 | . | TRBV28 | CASSLSGYVTLYEQYF | TGTGCCAGCAGTTTATCCGGGTATGTAACGCTCTACGAGCAGTACTTC
TRBJ2-3 | TRBD2 | 17 | . | TRBV5-1 | CASSLAASGGDTDTQYF | TGCGCCAGCAGCTTGGCCGCTAGCGGGGGGGACACAGATACGCAGTATTTT
TRBJ2-5 | TRBD2 | 15 | . | TRBV25-1 | CASSETSGRRETQYF | TGTGCCAGCAGTGAGACTAGCGGGAGGCGGGAGACCCAGTACTTC
TRBJ2-5 | TRBD2 | 15 | . | TRBV6-1 | CASRVAGGPEKTQYF | TGTGCCAGCAGAGTAGCGGGAGGGCCTGAAAAGACCCAGTACTTC
TRBJ2-1 | . | 16 | once | TRBV5-6 | CASSWDILSSYNEQFF | TGTGCCAGCAGCTGGGACATCCTGAGCTCCTACAATGAGCAGTTCTTC
TRBJ2-7 | TRBD1 | 16 | . | TRBV11-2 | CASSSPRRQGVYEQYF | TGTGCCAGCAGCTCCCCTCGAAGACAGGGGGTATACGAGCAGTACTTC
TRBJ1-2 | TRBD1 | 15 | once | TRBV28 | CASSRQGTRTSGYTF | TGTGCCAGCAGCAGACAGGGGACAAGAACTTCTGGCTACACCTTC
TRBJ2-7 | TRBD1 | 15 | . | TRBV4-1 | CASSQGQGATYEQYF | TGCGCCAGCAGCCAGGGACAGGGGGCAACCTACGAGCAGTACTTC
TRBJ2-3 | TRBD1 | 18 | . | TRBV29-1 | CSVEDIRADRGTPDTQYF | TGCAGCGTTGAAGATATCCGCGCCGACAGGGGAACGCCAGATACGCAGTATTTT
TRBJ1-2 | . | 13 | once | TRBV19 | CASKVAGELGYTF | TGTGCCTCCAAAGTGGCAGGGGAACTCGGCTACACCTTC
TRBJ2-7 | . | 15 | . | TRBV6-4 | CASSPGEGRAYEQYF | TGTGCCAGCAGTCCGGGAGAGGGCCGGGCCTACGAGCAGTACTTC
TRBJ2-7 | . | 16 | . | TRBV27 | CASSLDLAGLANEQYF | TGTGCCAGCAGTTTAGATCTGGCGGGACTCGCAAACGAGCAGTACTTC
TRBJ1-2 | TRBD1 | 14 | few | TRBV9 | CASSVSQGADGYTF | TGTGCCAGCAGCGTGTCACAGGGGGCGGATGGCTACACCTTC
TRBJ1-5 | . | 17 | . | TRBV19 | CASSIEEGGSINQPQHF | TGTGCCAGTAGTATTGAGGAGGGCGGGTCAATCAATCAGCCCCAGCATTTT
TRBJ2-5 | . | 16 | . | TRBV7-9 | CASSSPRFSRGETQYF | TGTGCCAGCAGCTCCCCCCGATTTTCGCGCGGGGAGACCCAGTACTTC
TRBJ2-1 | TRBD2 | 17 | few | TRBV10-3 | CAISEPSGSKEYNEQFF | TGTGCCATCAGTGAGCCTAGCGGGAGTAAGGAATACAATGAGCAGTTCTTC
TRBJ2-5 | TRBD1 | 15 | once | TRBV27 | CASSPDRGHQETQYF | TGTGCCAGCAGTCCGGACAGGGGGCACCAAGAGACCCAGTACTTC
TRBJ1-1 | . | 15 | few | TRBV4-1 | CASSQDRWRSTEAFF | TGCGCCAGCAGCCAAGATCGGTGGAGGAGCACTGAAGCTTTCTTT
TRBJ2-5 | . | 15 | . | TRBV4-2 | CASSQEGRFQETQYF | TGTGCCAGCAGCCAAGAGGGGCGATTTCAAGAGACCCAGTACTTC
TRBJ1-2 | . | 13 | few | TRBV28 | CASSLRAPSGYTF | TGTGCCAGCAGTTTGCGGGCCCCTAGTGGCTACACCTTC
TRBJ1-4 | . | 16 | few | TRBV14 | CASSQAGRGAREKLFF | TGTGCCAGCAGCCAAGCCGGCAGGGGCGCTAGGGAAAAACTGTTTTTT
TRBJ2-1 | . | 13 | . | TRBV29-1 | CSVGPTSYNEQFF | TGCAGCGTTGGGCCCACCTCCTACAATGAGCAGTTCTTC
TRBJ2-6 | . | 17 | . | TRBV5-1 | CASSLVSVSSGANVLTF | TGCGCCAGCAGCTTGGTTTCCGTTAGCTCTGGGGCCAACGTCCTGACTTTC
TRBJ2-7 | TRBD1 | 16 | . | TRBV18 | CASSLDRGRITYEQYF | TGTGCCAGCTCTCTCGACAGGGGTCGAATTACCTACGAGCAGTACTTC
TRBJ2-5 | . | 15 | once | TRBV5-1 | CASSLQGGGQETQYF | TGCGCCAGCAGTCTTCAAGGGGGGGGACAAGAGACCCAGTACTTC
TRBJ2-5 | TRBD2 | 16 | . | TRBV27 | CASSPTGLAGMETQYF | TGTGCCAGCAGTCCAACGGGACTAGCGGGAATGGAGACCCAGTACTTC
TRBJ1-2 | . | 13 | . | TRBV6-4 | CASSASRSGGYTF | TGTGCCAGCAGTGCCTCCCGATCGGGTGGCTACACCTTC
TRBJ2-5 | . | 14 | . | TRBV19 | CASRPGSRQETQYF | TGTGCCAGTAGGCCGGGGTCTCGACAAGAGACCCAGTACTTC
TRBJ2-5 | TRBD1 | 14 | . | TRBV6-5 | CASSWDRGQETQYF | TGTGCCAGCAGCTGGGACAGGGGGCAAGAGACCCAGTACTTC
TRBJ2-5 | . | 14 | . | TRBV11-2 | CASDSWTSGETQYF | TGTGCCAGCGATTCTTGGACTTCGGGGGAGACCCAGTACTTC
TRBJ1-2 | TRBD1 | 14 | once | TRBV19 | CASSIMWDSYGYTF | TGTGCCAGTAGTATCATGTGGGACAGCTATGGCTACACCTTC
TRBJ1-2 | . | 14 | . | TRBV4-1 | CASSQERSRDGYTF | TGCGCCAGCAGCCAAGAGAGGTCGAGGGATGGCTACACCTTC
TRBJ1-3 | . | 14 | . | TRBV7-9 | CASSLQGSGNTIYF | TGTGCCAGCAGCTTACAGGGATCTGGAAACACCATATATTTT
TRBJ1-2 | . | 13 | few | TRBV27 | CASSSTGPYGYTF | TGTGCCAGCAGTTCGACAGGTCCCTATGGCTACACCTTC
TRBJ1-1 | . | 13 | . | TRBV28 | CASSVPGNTEAFF | TGTGCCAGCAGTGTCCCAGGGAACACTGAAGCTTTCTTT
TRBJ1-2 | TRBD1 | 15 | . | TRBV6-5 | CASSYSSRAGGGYTF | TGTGCCAGCAGTTACTCGAGTCGGGCAGGGGGTGGCTACACCTTC
TRBJ1-2 | TRBD1 | 15 | . | TRBV6-6 | CASSSKQGSNYGYTF | TGTGCCAGCAGCTCTAAACAGGGGAGTAACTATGGCTACACCTTC
TRBJ2-1 | TRBD1 | 15 | . | TRBV18 | CASSTGDRVWNEQFF | TGTGCCAGCTCAACAGGGGACAGGGTGTGGAATGAGCAGTTCTTC
TRBJ2-7 | . | 14 | . | TRBV5-1 | CASSLNAKSYEQYF | TGCGCCAGCAGCTTGAACGCGAAATCCTACGAGCAGTACTTC
TRBJ2-5 | . | 15 | . | TRBV7-9 | CASSLTEGLQETQYF | TGTGCCAGCAGCTTGACGGAGGGCCTCCAAGAGACCCAGTACTTC
TRBJ2-2 | . | 15 | . | TRBV6-5 | CASSFYQGNTGELFF | TGTGCCAGCAGTTTCTACCAGGGGAACACCGGGGAGCTGTTTTTT
TRBJ2-7 | TRBD2 | 15 | . | TRBV7-2 | CASSLGTSGVYEQYF | TGTGCCAGCAGCTTAGGCACTAGCGGGGTTTACGAGCAGTACTTC
TRBJ1-2 | . | 14 | . | TRBV28 | CASTHVTAYYGYTF | TGTGCCAGCACCCATGTGACAGCGTACTATGGCTACACCTTC
TRBJ1-1 | TRBD1 | 13 | . | TRBV7-8 | CASSLDRGAEAFF | TGTGCCAGCAGCTTAGACAGGGGCGCTGAAGCTTTCTTT
TRBJ2-1 | TRBD2 | 15 | . | TRBV6-5 | CASSYGTSGVNEQFF | TGTGCCAGCAGTTACGGGACTAGCGGGGTTAATGAGCAGTTCTTC
TRBJ2-7 | . | 15 | . | TRBV6-1 | CASSDSWQASYEQYF | TGTGCCAGCAGTGATTCGTGGCAGGCCTCCTACGAGCAGTACTTC
TRBJ2-7 | TRBD2 | 16 | . | TRBV7-9 | CASSLPSGGLSYEQYF | TGTGCCAGCAGCTTACCAAGCGGGGGCCTCTCCTACGAGCAGTACTTC
TRBJ1-2 | TRBD1 | 13 | . | TRBV5-1 | CASSQGVSYGYTF | TGCGCCAGCTCACAGGGGGTTTCCTATGGCTACACCTTC
TRBJ1-5 | . | 13 | . | TRBV19 | CASSIQNAPAQHF | TGTGCCAGTAGTATACAAAATGCCCCGGCCCAGCATTTT
TRBJ2-3 | . | 14 | . | TRBV6-1 | CASRDGTSTDTQYF | TGTGCCAGCAGAGACGGGACTAGCACAGATACGCAGTATTTT
TRBJ1-3 | . | 15 | once | TRBV5-1 | CASSAGPYSGNTIYF | TGCGCCAGCAGCGCGGGACCGTACTCTGGAAACACCATATATTTT